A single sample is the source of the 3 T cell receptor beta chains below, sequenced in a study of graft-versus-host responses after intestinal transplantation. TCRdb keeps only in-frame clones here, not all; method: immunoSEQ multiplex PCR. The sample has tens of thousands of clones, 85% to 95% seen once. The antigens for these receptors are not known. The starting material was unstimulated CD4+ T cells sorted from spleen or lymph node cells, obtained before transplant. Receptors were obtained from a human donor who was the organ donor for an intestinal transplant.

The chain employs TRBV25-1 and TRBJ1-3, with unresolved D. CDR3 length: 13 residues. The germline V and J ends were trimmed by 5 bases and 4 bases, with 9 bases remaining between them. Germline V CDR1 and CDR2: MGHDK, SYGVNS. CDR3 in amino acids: CASSSPLGNTIYF. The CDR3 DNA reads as TGTGCCAGCAGTTCCCCCTTAGGAAACACCATATATTTT.

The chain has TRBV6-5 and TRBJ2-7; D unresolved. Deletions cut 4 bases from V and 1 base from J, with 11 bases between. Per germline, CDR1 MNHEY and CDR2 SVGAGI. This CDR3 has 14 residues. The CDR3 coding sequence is TGTGCCAGCAGTTTCGGTGGGGTGTCCTACGAGCAGTACTTC. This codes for CASSFGGVSYEQYF.

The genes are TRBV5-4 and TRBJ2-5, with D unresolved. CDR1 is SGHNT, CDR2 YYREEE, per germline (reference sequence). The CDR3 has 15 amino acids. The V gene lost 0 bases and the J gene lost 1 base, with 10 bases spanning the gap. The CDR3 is CASSLVTGTQETQYF. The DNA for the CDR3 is TGTGCCAGCAGCTTGGTGACTGGCACCCAAGAGACCCAGTACTTC.